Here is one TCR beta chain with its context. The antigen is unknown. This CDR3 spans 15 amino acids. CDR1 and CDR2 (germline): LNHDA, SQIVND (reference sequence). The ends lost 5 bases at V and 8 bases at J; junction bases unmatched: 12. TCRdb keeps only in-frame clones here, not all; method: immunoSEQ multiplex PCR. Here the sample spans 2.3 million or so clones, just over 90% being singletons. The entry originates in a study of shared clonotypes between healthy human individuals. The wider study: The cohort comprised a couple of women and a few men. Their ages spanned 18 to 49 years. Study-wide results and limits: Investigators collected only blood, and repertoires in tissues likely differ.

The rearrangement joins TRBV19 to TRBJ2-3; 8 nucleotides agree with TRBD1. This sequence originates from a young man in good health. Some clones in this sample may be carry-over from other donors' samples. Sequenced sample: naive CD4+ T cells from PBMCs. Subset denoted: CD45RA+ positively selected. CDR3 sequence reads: CASSPIDRGGGTQYF. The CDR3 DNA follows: TGTGCCAGTAGTCCGATAGACAGGGGTGGTGGTACGCAGTATTTT.